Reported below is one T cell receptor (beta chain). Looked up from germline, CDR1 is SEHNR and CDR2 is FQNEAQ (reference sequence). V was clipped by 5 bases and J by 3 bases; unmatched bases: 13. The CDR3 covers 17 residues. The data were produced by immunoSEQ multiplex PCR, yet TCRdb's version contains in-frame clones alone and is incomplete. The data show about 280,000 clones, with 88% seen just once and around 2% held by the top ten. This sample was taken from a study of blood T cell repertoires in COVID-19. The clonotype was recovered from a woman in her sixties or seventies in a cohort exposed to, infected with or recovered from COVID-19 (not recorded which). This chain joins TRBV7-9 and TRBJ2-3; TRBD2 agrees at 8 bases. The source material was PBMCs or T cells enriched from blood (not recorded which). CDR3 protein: CASSRMGSGSRTDTQYF. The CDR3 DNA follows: TGTGCCAGCAGCCGGATGGGGAGCGGGAGTAGGACAGATACGCAGTATTTT.